The clone carrying this T cell receptor (beta chain) was picked up many times. This sample was taken from a study of regulatory T cells in long-lasting Graves disease. J gave up 8 bases and V 7 bases, and 5 bases lay outside the gene matches. From germline, CDR1 is MNHNS and CDR2 SASEGT. This CDR3 region has 14 residues. Assembly of TCR beta libraries relied on iRepertoire HTBI primers together with Arm-PCR of CDR3 regions. Via MiXCR, TCRdb re-called the multiplex PCR reads, giving one row per CDR3 protein. The data hold about 470,000 distinct CDR3 sequences, with around 15% observed a single time. The time point here: newly diagnosed GD, antithyroid drugs for less than 3 months. With RNA extracted from PBMCs as input, the TCR library was made. Each of the patients was recruited from an endocrinology department situated in Xi'an, China. The same sample was also used in a study of T cells in Graves' hyperthyroidism and ophthalmopathy. That work contributes: Ophthalmopathy was separated from stable hyperthyroidism by a 13 V-J model. Ophthalmopathy got predicted by the model a median roughly six months before its onset.

This TCR was recovered from a man in his forties with Graves disease. The gene calls are TRBV6-1 and TRBJ2-3, with TRBD2 matching 14 bases. This sample comprised peripheral blood mononuclear cells (PBMCs), obtained at new diagnosis, from a patient treated with antithyroid drugs. The CDR3 DNA is TGTGCCAGCACCGGGACTAGCGGGAGAGGTACGCAGTATTTT. It yields the protein CASTGTSGRGTQYF.